This T cell receptor beta chain was identified during a study of cytomegalovirus exposure and HLA in healthy donors. PCR was performed using 60 Vbeta and 13 Jbeta primers. Data came from immunoSEQ multiplex PCR; TCRdb stores just in-frame clones and leaves some out. The data show around 150,000 clones, roughly 78% seen once. Germline loops: CDR1 SGDLS, CDR2 YYNGEE. The CDR3 loop spans 13 amino acids. Trimming cost V 7 bases and J 5 bases, with 13 bases left between them. As for this clone: Its antigen is currently unknown.

The study, taken as a whole, reports: Some TCR beta chains (around 180 of them) were listed as cytomegalovirus-associated. Presence/absence analyses rested on an assumption that sequencing depth was roughly uniform across donors. Reported results showed that the classifier diagnosed cytomegalovirus status with high specificity and sensitivity.

This rearrangement joins TRBV9 to TRBJ2-1, with D unclear. The receptor was isolated from a man aged 35 to 55 in good health and CMV-seropositive. Sequences were obtained from PBMCs. DNA of the CDR3: TGTGCCAGCGGCCCCCCACAGAACAATGAGCAGTTCTTC. It is translated as CASGPPQNNEQFF.